This TCR beta chain was recovered during a study of T cells in Graves' hyperthyroidism and ophthalmopathy. This clonotype was recorded at least ten times. Amplified TCR beta CDR3 regions came from RNA transcripts. HTBI primers drove first-round RT-PCR of the TCR CDR3. TCRdb reprocessed the multiplex PCR reads via MiXCR and lists one record per CDR3 protein. This sample carries about half a million distinct CDR3 sequences, under 25% of them seen once, and the ten largest clones take around 54%. Germline assignment: CDR1 SNHLY and CDR2 FYNNEI. The V gene lost 6 bases and the J gene lost 5 bases, with 18 bases spanning the gap. The CDR3 extends over 15 amino acids.

The specimen was blood. The rearrangement joins TRBV2 to TRBJ2-3; D is perhaps TRBD2 (6 bases). This sequence originates from a woman between 65 and 79 years old with Graves' ophthalmopathy. This chain's CDR3 is CASRDLAPGGDTQYF. CDR3 nucleotide sequence: TGTGCCAGCAGGGATCTGGCCCCCGGGGGAGATACGCAGTATTTT.